One sample yielded the 6 T cell receptor beta chains listed below, sequenced in a study of shared clonotypes between healthy human individuals. Method: immunoSEQ multiplex PCR; TCRdb's copy keeps in-frame clones and lacks some. The sample lists 950,000 to 1,100,000 clones; about 77% were seen once. Sequencing used memory CD4+ T cells sorted from blood. Subset of the sample: CD45RA-negative fraction. All receptors derive from a young man in good health.

The chain carries TRBV6-1 and TRBJ2-1; 7 positions match TRBD1. Germline assignment: CDR1 MNHNS and CDR2 SASEGT. V lost 10 bases and J lost 0; bases outside the gene matches: 9. This CDR3 spans 15 amino acids. The CDR3 nucleotides are TGTGCCACCGTCCCGGGACAGAGCTCCTACAATGAGCAGTTCTTC. It is translated as CATVPGQSSYNEQFF.

The CDR3 DNA reads TGTGCCAGCTCCAATTCCCCTCCGCCAGATACGCAGTATTTT. Translating gives CASSNSPPPDTQYF. The gene calls are TRBV27 and TRBJ2-3; no reliable D call. This CDR3 comprises 14 residues. Trimming took off 8 bases at V and 4 bases at J, with 16 bases between the two ends. From germline, CDR1 is MNHEY and CDR2 SMNVEV (reference sequence).

A word on this clone: This same CDR3 is encoded by further DNA sequences in the sample. This chain joins TRBV15 and TRBJ2-2; 9 bases line up with TRBD1. This CDR3 has 15 amino acids. The junction had 0 bases not matched to a gene; V was cut back by 1 base and J by 3 bases. Germline V CDR1 and CDR2: LNHNV, YYDKDF (reference sequence). CDR3 in DNA: TGTGCCACCAGCAGAGGGACAGGGGACACCGGGGAGCTGTTTTTT. It codes for CATSRGTGDTGELFF.

In its sample, this clone was seen once. The chain has TRBV5-1 and TRBJ1-1; D call uncertain. This CDR3 is built from 13 residues. Deletions cut 0 bases from V and 10 bases from J, with 13 bases between. In germline, CDR1 is SGHRS, CDR2 YFSETQ. DNA of the CDR3: TGCGCCAGCAGCTTGGCCGGTGTTAGTGCAGCTTTCTTT. Encoded protein: CASSLAGVSAAFF.

The CDR3 region is CAWKTGNTEAFF. The DNA of the CDR3 is TGTGCCTGGAAAACAGGGAACACTGAAGCTTTCTTT. The chain has TRBV30 and TRBJ1-1; D possibly corresponds to TRBD1 (5 bases). Germline V gives CDR1 GTSNPN, CDR2 SVGIG (reference sequence). This CDR3 is built from 12 residues. Between the trimmed V and J ends, which lost 4 bases and 1 base, there was a span of 7 bases.

CDR3 nucleotide sequence: TGTGCCAGCAGCCCTTGGACAGGGGGCGGTCATGAAAAACTGTTTTTT. Amino acids: CASSPWTGGGHEKLFF. This chain joins TRBV7-9 and TRBJ1-4; 11 positions match TRBD1. Germline-derived CDR1 and CDR2 are SEHNR and FQNEAQ (reference sequence). With V trimmed by 5 bases and J by 6 bases, 8 bases remained unmatched. This CDR3 spans 16 amino acids.